This entry features one T cell receptor beta chain sequence. This sample was included in a study of blood T cell repertoires in COVID-19. Looking at the study overall: PBMCs, B-cell-depleted T cells, or T cells were the source of the cDNA or gDNA that made up the material.

V was clipped by 8 bases and J by 5 bases; unmatched bases: 8. CDR3 length equals 13 residues. Germline V gene data show CDR1 as MNHEY and CDR2 as SMNVEV (reference sequence). Self-reported history from a screening survey and questionnaire set each donor's cohort. Cohort 3 recovery required two negative PCRs, clearance, or symptom resolution. The method was immunoSEQ multiplex PCR; TCRdb's version includes in-frame clones alone and lacks a portion of them. The sample holds more than 250,000 clones, around 85% seen once. The clonotype comes from a man younger than 40 who had recovered from COVID-19. Sequenced input: PBMCs or T cells enriched from blood (not recorded which). This chain links TRBV27 with TRBJ1-1, with 7 positions matching TRBD1. In nucleotides, the CDR3 is TGTGCCAGCCAACAGGGGATGGGAACTGAAGCTTTCTTT. Translating it yields CASQQGMGTEAFF.